What follows are 23 T cell receptor beta chains derived from one specimen sequenced in a study of blood T cell repertoires in COVID-19. TCRdb's table, derived via immunoSEQ multiplex PCR, lists solely in-frame clones and lacks some. The table records over 150,000 clones, over 70% of them present only once. Sequenced material: peripheral blood. The receptors here all came from a woman of 80 years or more with active or convalescent COVID-19.

The chain recombines TRBV2 with TRBJ2-5; 9 bases fit TRBD2. The CDR3 runs to 15 residues. Losses at the gene ends were 8 bases for V and 5 bases for J; bases not matched to a gene: 12. Per germline, CDR1 SNHLY and CDR2 FYNNEI. The CDR3 loop reads CASSSWTSEGETQYF. CDR3 in DNA: TGTGCCAGCTCGTCCTGGACTAGCGAGGGGGAGACCCAGTACTTC.

The V and J genes are TRBV27 and TRBJ2-1; the match to TRBD2 covers 7 bases. After removal of 6 bases from V and 5 bases from J, the junction contained 4 bases not matched to a gene. Germline-derived CDR1 and CDR2 are MNHEY and SMNVEV (reference sequence). The CDR3 covers 13 residues. The CDR3 nucleotides read TGTGCCAGCAGGTGGGGGGGAAACAATGAGCAGTTCTTC. This codes for CASRWGGNNEQFF.

The rearrangement joins TRBV28 to TRBJ1-1; D gene ambiguous. This CDR3 has 12 residues. V lost 4 bases and J lost 4, with 7 bases in between. The germline V gene encodes CDR1 MDHEN and CDR2 SYDVKM. CDR3 in amino acids: CASSYRVTEAFF. The CDR3 region has the DNA TGTGCCAGCAGTTACCGGGTCACTGAAGCTTTCTTT.

The rearrangement links TRBV10-2 to TRBJ1-5; D gene unclear. In germline, CDR1 is WSHSY, CDR2 SAAADI. The CDR3 consists of 16 residues. Deletions cut 0 bases from V and 1 base from J, with 10 bases between. CDR3 residues: CASSESWRFSNQPQHF. The CDR3, as DNA: TGCGCCAGCAGTGAGTCTTGGAGATTCAGCAATCAGCCCCAGCATTTT.

The rearrangement joins TRBV10-3 to TRBJ2-5; a possible D gene is TRBD1 (6 bases). The CDR3 is 13 amino acids. Per germline, CDR1 ENHRY and CDR2 SYGVKD. Between the trimmed V and J ends, which lost 10 bases and 2 bases, there was a span of 14 bases. For the CDR3, the DNA is TGTGCCACCACCGACAGGCTACAAGAGACCCAGTACTTC. Translated, it gives CATTDRLQETQYF.

The J gene is TRBJ1-1, the V gene TRBV6-1; tentative D call: TRBD1 (5 bases). V was shortened by 2 bases and J by 3 bases, with 10 bases between the two germline ends. CDR1 is MNHNS, CDR2 SASEGT, per germline. This CDR3 has 14 amino acids. CDR3 protein: CASSERGAHTEAFF. Written as DNA, the CDR3 is TGTGCCAGCAGTGAACGTGGGGCTCACACTGAAGCTTTCTTT.

Of note for this clone: This sample includes further DNA sequences coding for the same CDR3. V is TRBV7-2 and J is TRBJ2-3; D is unclear. V gave up 5 bases and J gave up 0 bases, with 9 bases separating them. The CDR3 spans 14 residues. The V gene's germline CDR1 is SGHTA and CDR2 FQGNSA. The CDR3 DNA sequence: TGTGCCAGCAGCCCCCGACTGAGCACAGATACGCAGTATTTT. Protein sequence: CASSPRLSTDTQYF.

The chain links TRBV19 to TRBJ1-2; D perhaps matches TRBD1 (5 bases). V gave up 2 bases and J gave up 4 bases, with 17 bases separating them. The germline CDR1 and CDR2 sequences are LNHDA and SQIVND (reference sequence). The CDR3 is 16 residues long. CDR3 sequence: CASSITNGGLSYGYTF. The CDR3 nucleotides read TGTGCCAGTAGTATAACCAACGGGGGGTTAAGCTATGGCTACACCTTC.

The CDR3 DNA reads as TGTGCCAGCTCACTCGAGACAGGCCGGCGGTATTATGAAGCTTTCTTT. It codes for CASSLETGRRYYEAFF. This chain links TRBV18 with TRBJ1-1; D is perhaps TRBD1 (6 bases). The CDR3 totals 16 residues. Trimming removed 4 bases from V and 7 bases from J, with 22 bases in between. CDR1 and CDR2 (germline): KGHSH, LQKENI.

The DNA of the CDR3 is TGTGCCAGCAGTTTAGTCCCAGCGGAACTGTTTTTT. The encoded protein is CASSLVPAELFF. The rearrangement links TRBV27 to TRBJ1-4, with unresolved D. The CDR3 length is 12 residues. Trimming left V 2 bases short and J 12 bases short, with 10 bases between. Germline V gene data show CDR1 as MNHEY and CDR2 as SMNVEV (reference sequence).

The rearrangement joins TRBV7-2 to TRBJ2-1, with 9 bases matching TRBD1. Germline CDR1 and CDR2: SGHTA and FQGNSA. V shed 5 bases and J 9 bases; nucleotides not matched to a gene: 11. This CDR3 region has 15 residues. The CDR3 DNA reads TGTGCCAGCAGCCTAGGGACAGGGAGAGTAGGTGAGCAGTTCTTC. Its translation is CASSLGTGRVGEQFF.

V usage is TRBV7-6 and J usage is TRBJ1-2; possibly TRBD1 for D (5 bases). The germline V gene encodes CDR1 SGHVS and CDR2 FNYEAQ. V lost 5 bases, J lost 8 bases, and 18 bases lay in between. CDR3 length: 14 amino acids. CDR3: CASSPEQVGGGYTF. Written as DNA, the CDR3 is TGTGCCAGCAGCCCTGAACAGGTCGGAGGGGGCTACACCTTC. Using reference TRBV7-6 and TRBJ1-2 for the parts outside the CDR3, the full variable domain is GAGVSQSPRYKVTKRGQDVALRCDPISGHVSLYWYRQALGQGPEFLTYFNYEAQQDKSGLPNDRFSAERPEGSISTLTIQRTEQRDSAMYRCASSPEQVGGGYTFGSGTRLTVV.

V and J are TRBV7-2 and TRBJ1-1, with a possible D match to TRBD1 (6 bases). The CDR3 sequence is 11 residues long. CDR1 is SGHTA, CDR2 FQGNSA, per germline. Trimming shortened V by 4 bases and J by 6 bases, and 6 bases separated the two germline ends. The CDR3 sequence: CASSYRAEAFF. CDR3 sequence (DNA): TGTGCCAGCAGCTACAGGGCTGAAGCTTTCTTT.

J is TRBJ2-2 and V is TRBV7-2; D not certain. Germline lookup yields CDR1 SGHTA and CDR2 FQGNSA. The CDR3 totals 16 residues. The ends were cut back, 2 bases at V and 2 bases at J, with 12 bases in the middle. The CDR3 is CASSLRNSPNTGELFF. CDR3 coding DNA: TGTGCCAGCAGCTTACGGAACAGCCCAAACACCGGGGAGCTGTTTTTT.

This chain's CDR3 is CASSQTGRGQGEAFF. The DNA of the CDR3 is TGTGCCAGCAGTCAGACGGGGAGGGGACAGGGTGAAGCTTTCTTT. V is TRBV6-5 and J is TRBJ1-1, with 9 bases identical to TRBD1. Per germline, CDR1 MNHEY and CDR2 SVGAGI. The trim removed 5 bases at V and 7 bases at J, leaving 11 bases unmatched. There are 15 residues in the CDR3.

The chain has TRBV7-9 and TRBJ2-6; TRBD1 matches at 7 bases. Looked up from germline, CDR1 is SEHNR and CDR2 is FQNEAQ (reference sequence). The trim removed 6 bases at V and 8 bases at J, leaving 13 bases unmatched. The CDR3 consists of 16 residues. The CDR3 sequence is CASSPRRQGTSNVLTF. DNA for the CDR3: TGTGCCAGCAGTCCAAGACGACAGGGTACTTCCAACGTCCTGACTTTC.

This clone was recorded only once. The rearrangement uses TRBV6-5 and TRBJ1-2; 11 positions agree with TRBD1. Losses at the gene ends were 6 bases for V and 2 bases for J; bases not matched to a gene: 5. Germline assignment: CDR1 MNHEY and CDR2 SVGAGI. The CDR3 is 15 amino acids. CDR3 sequence: CASRAGQGANYGYTF. CDR3 nucleotides: TGTGCCAGCAGGGCCGGACAGGGGGCGAACTATGGCTACACCTTC.

V usage is TRBV7-2 and J usage is TRBJ1-4, with a tentative D call TRBD1 (6 bases). Germline lookup yields CDR1 SGHTA and CDR2 FQGNSA. The ends were cut back, 5 bases at V and 0 bases at J, with 13 bases in the middle. CDR3 size: 16 residues. The CDR3 sequence is CASSPGRTATNEKLFF. In DNA, the CDR3 is TGTGCCAGCAGCCCCGGAAGGACAGCAACTAATGAAAAACTGTTTTTT.

The chain employs TRBV6-2 or TRBV6-3 and TRBJ1-2, with D perhaps matching TRBD1 (6 bases). Germline V gene data show CDR1 as MNHEY and CDR2 as SVGEGT. The ends were cut back, 2 bases at V and 4 bases at J, with 17 bases in the middle. The CDR3 length is 16 residues. CDR3 in DNA: TGTGCCAGCAGTTACGTCCAGGGGCGGACCGCCTATGGCTACACCTTC. Its protein is CASSYVQGRTAYGYTF.

The rearrangement uses TRBV2 and TRBJ2-5; tentative D call: TRBD1 (6 bases). CDR3 length: 14 amino acids. Between the trimmed V and J ends, which lost 5 bases and 5 bases, there was a span of 15 bases. Germline CDR1 and CDR2: SNHLY and FYNNEI. The CDR3 bases are TGTGCCAGCAGTCCCACAGGGAAGGGGGAGACCCAGTACTTC. This translates into CASSPTGKGETQYF. Together with reference TRBV2 and TRBJ2-5, the CDR3 gives the full variable domain: EPEVTQTPSHQVTQMGQEVILRCVPISNHLYFYWYRQILGQKVEFLVSFYNNEISEKSEIFDDQFSVERPDGSNFTLKIRSTKLEDSAMYFCASSPTGKGETQYFGPGTRLLVL.

The genes are TRBV6-5 and TRBJ2-7; TRBD1 matches at 9 bases. The CDR3 consists of 15 residues. V was pared by 6 bases and J by 2 bases, with 8 bases of the junction left unmatched. CDR1 and CDR2 (germline): MNHEY, SVGAGI. CDR3 nucleotides: TGTGCCAGCAGACGTTTTAGGACAGGGGCCTACGAGCAGTACTTC. This encodes CASRRFRTGAYEQYF.

V usage is TRBV5-1 and J usage is TRBJ1-4; 8 nucleotides line up with TRBD1. CDR1 and CDR2 from the germline V gene are SGHRS and YFSETQ. The CDR3 length is 15 residues. J lost 6 bases, V lost 3 bases, and 7 bases had no gene match. CDR3 DNA sequence: TGCGCCAGCAGCTCCAGGGGGCTGGAGGATGAAAAACTGTTTTTT. As protein: CASSSRGLEDEKLFF.

The V gene is TRBV19, the J gene TRBJ1-1, with TRBD1 as a possible D gene (5 bases). Per the germline V gene, CDR1 is LNHDA and CDR2 is SQIVND (reference sequence). The CDR3 consists of 14 residues. Trimming left V 1 base short and J 4 bases short, with 10 bases between. This CDR3 is CASSIVTGTTEAFF. As DNA, the CDR3 is TGTGCCAGTAGTATAGTAACAGGTACCACTGAAGCTTTCTTT.